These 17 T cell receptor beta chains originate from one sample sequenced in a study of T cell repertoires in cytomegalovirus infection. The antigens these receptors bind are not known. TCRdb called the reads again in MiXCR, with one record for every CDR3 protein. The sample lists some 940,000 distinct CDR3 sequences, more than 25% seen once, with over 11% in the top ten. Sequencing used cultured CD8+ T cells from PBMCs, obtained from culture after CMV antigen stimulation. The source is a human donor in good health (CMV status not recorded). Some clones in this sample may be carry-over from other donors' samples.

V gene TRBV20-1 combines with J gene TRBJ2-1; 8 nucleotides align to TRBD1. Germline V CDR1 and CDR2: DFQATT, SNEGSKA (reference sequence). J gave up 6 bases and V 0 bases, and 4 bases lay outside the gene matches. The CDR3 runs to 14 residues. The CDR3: CSARDWTGRNEQFF. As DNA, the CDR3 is TGCAGTGCTAGAGATTGGACAGGGCGCAATGAGCAGTTCTTC.

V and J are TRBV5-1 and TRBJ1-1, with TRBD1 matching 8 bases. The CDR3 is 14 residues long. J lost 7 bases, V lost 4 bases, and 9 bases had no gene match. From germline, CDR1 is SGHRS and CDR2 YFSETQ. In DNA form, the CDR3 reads TGCGCCAGCAGCCTAAGACAGGGGTACGGTGAAGCTTTCTTT. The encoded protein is CASSLRQGYGEAFF.

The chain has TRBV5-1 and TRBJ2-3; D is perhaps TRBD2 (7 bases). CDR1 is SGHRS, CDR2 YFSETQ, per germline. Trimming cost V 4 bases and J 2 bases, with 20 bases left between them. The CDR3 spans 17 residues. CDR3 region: CASSEGGLGVPTDTQYF. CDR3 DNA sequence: TGCGCCAGCAGCGAGGGGGGGCTGGGGGTGCCCACAGATACGCAGTATTTT.

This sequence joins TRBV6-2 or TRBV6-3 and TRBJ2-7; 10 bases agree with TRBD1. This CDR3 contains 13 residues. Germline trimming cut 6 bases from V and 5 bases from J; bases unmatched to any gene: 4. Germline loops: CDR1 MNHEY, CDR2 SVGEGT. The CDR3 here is CASSLDRGHEQYF. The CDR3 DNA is TGTGCCAGCAGCCTCGACAGGGGGCACGAGCAGTACTTC.

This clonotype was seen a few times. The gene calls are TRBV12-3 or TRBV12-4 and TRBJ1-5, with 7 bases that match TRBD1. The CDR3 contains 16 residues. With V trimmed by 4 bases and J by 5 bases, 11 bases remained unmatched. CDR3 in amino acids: CASSSSSGDRDQPQHF. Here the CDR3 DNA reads TGTGCCAGCAGTTCATCCTCTGGGGACAGAGATCAGCCCCAGCATTTT.

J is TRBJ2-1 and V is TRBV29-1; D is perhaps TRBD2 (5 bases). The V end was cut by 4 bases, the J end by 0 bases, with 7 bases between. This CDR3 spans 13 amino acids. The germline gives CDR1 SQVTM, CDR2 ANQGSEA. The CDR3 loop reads CSVAGDSYNEQFF. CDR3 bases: TGCAGCGTTGCCGGGGACTCCTACAATGAGCAGTTCTTC.

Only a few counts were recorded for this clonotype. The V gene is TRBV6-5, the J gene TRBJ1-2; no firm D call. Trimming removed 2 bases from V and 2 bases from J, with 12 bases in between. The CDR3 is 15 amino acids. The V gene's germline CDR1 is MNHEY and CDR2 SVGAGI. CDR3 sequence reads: CASSYGWELNYGYTF. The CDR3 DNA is TGTGCCAGCAGTTACGGGTGGGAACTCAACTATGGCTACACCTTC.

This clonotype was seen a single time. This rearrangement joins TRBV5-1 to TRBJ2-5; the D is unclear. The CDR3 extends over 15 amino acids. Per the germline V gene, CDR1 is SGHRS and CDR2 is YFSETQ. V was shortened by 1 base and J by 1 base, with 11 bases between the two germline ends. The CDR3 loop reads CASSLLSASQETQYF. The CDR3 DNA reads TGCGCCAGCAGCTTGTTGTCAGCCAGCCAAGAGACCCAGTACTTC.

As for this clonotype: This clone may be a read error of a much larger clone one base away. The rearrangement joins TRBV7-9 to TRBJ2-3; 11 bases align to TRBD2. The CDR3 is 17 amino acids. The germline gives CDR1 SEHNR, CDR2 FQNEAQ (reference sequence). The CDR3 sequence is CVSYGPGTSGYTDTQYF. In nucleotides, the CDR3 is TGTGTCAGCTACGGACCCGGGACTAGCGGTTACACAGATACGCAGTATTTT. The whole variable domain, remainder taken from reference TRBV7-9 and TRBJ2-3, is DTGVSQNPRHKITKRGQNVTFRCDPISEHNRLYWYRQTLGQGPEFLTYFQNEAQLEKSRLLSDRFSAERPKGSFSTLEIQRTEQGDSAMYLCVSYGPGTSGYTDTQYFGPGTRLTVL.

The chain's CDR3 is CASSYLQHYGYTF. CDR3 coding DNA: TGTGCCAGCAGTTACCTACAGCACTATGGCTACACCTTC. The rearrangement uses TRBV6-6 and TRBJ1-2; D gene ambiguous. Trimming cost V 2 bases and J 3 bases, with 7 bases left between them. Germline V CDR1 and CDR2: MNHNY, SVGAGI (reference sequence). The CDR3 is made up of 13 amino acids.

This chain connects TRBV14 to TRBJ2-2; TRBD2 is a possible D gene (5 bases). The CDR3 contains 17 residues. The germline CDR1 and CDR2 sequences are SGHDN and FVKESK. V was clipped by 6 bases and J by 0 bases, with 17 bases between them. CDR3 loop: CASSPFTSSTNTGELFF. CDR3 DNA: TGTGCCAGCAGTCCATTCACTAGTTCTACGAACACCGGGGAGCTGTTTTTT.

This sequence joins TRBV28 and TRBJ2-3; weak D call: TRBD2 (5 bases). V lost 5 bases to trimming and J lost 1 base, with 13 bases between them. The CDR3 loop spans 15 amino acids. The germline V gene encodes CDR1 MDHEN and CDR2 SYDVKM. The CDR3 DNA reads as TGTGCCAGCAGTCCCTACGGGGTGGGCACAGATACGCAGTATTTT. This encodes CASSPYGVGTDTQYF.

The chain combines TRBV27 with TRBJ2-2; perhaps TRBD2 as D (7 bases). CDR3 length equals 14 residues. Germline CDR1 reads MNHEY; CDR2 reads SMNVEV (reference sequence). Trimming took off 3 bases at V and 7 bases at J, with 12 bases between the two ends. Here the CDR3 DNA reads TGTGCCAGCAGTTTTCCGGGGGGCCACGGGGAGCTGTTTTTT. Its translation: CASSFPGGHGELFF.

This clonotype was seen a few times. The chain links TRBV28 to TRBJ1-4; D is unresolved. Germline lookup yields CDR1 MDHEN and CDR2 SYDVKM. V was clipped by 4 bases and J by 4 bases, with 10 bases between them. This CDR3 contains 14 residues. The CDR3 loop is CASSYVPHNEKLFF. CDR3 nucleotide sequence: TGTGCCAGCAGTTATGTACCCCATAATGAAAAACTGTTTTTT.

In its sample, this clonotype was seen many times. CDR3: CASSTGLLGPWANVLTF. In DNA form, the CDR3 reads TGTGCCAGCAGTACAGGGTTACTCGGTCCTTGGGCCAACGTCCTGACTTTC. This chain joins TRBV7-2 and TRBJ2-6; possibly TRBD1 for D (6 bases). V shed 6 bases and J shed 5 bases, with 20 bases lying between them. This CDR3 contains 17 residues. Germline V CDR1 and CDR2: SGHTA, FQGNSA.

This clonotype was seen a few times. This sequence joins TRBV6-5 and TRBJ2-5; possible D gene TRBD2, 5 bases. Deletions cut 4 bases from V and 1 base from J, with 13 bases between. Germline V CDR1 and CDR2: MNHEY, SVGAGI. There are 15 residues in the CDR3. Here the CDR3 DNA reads TGTGCCAGCAGTTCCACCGGAGGATTCCAAGAGACCCAGTACTTC. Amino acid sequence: CASSSTGGFQETQYF.

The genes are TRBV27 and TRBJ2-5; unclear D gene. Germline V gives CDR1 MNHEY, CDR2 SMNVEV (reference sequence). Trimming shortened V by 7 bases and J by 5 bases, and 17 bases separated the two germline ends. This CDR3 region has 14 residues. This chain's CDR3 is CASNRIGLGETQYF. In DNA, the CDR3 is TGTGCCAGCAACCGCATTGGGCTAGGGGAGACCCAGTACTTC.